The following is a TCR beta chain sequence with its context. The data originate from a study of blood T cell repertoires in COVID-19. For the study at large: From the United States, Italy and Spain came samples of acute and convalescent COVID-19. T cells, B-cell-depleted T cells, or PBMCs supplied cDNA or gDNA.

With 2 bases removed from V and 5 bases from J, the gap between germline ends came to 4 bases. The CDR3 consists of 12 residues. In germline, CDR1 is SGHAT, CDR2 FQNNGV. The authors' processing: Amplification with reference gene primers provided the estimates of nucleated cell counts. TCRdb's copy holds only in-frame clones and misses some; the assay was immunoSEQ multiplex PCR. Clonal size and the V and J genes are those of that table, whereas D and trimming came from the DNA. The sample lists some 110,000 clones, roughly 77% occurring once. This sequence joins TRBV11-2 and TRBJ2-1; no firm D call. Sequencing input: peripheral blood. The TCR sequence derives from a man aged 60 to 75 with active or convalescent COVID-19. The CDR3 DNA follows: TGTGCCAGCAGCTTACAGGACAATGAGCAGTTCTTC. Encoded protein: CASSLQDNEQFF. The whole variable domain, remainder taken from reference TRBV11-2 and TRBJ2-1, is EAGVAQSPRYKIIEKRQSVAFWCNPISGHATLYWYQQILGQGPKLLIQFQNNGVVDDSQLPKDRFSAERLKGVDSTLKIQPAKLEDSAVYLCASSLQDNEQFFGPGTRLTVL.